This T cell receptor beta chain was sequenced during a study of cytomegalovirus exposure and HLA in healthy donors. The germline V gene has CDR1 LNHDA and CDR2 SQIVND (reference sequence). The CDR3 is made up of 14 amino acids. Trimming cost V 3 bases and J 2 bases, with 11 bases left between them. Vbeta (60) and Jbeta (13) primers were used in the PCR. As originally analysed: Unique TCR beta chains numbered approximately 80 million in a later analysis, with about 11 million shared. Measured with immunoSEQ multiplex PCR; TCRdb has only the in-frame clones, and not every one. V and J calls and clone size come straight from that table; D and trimming were deduced from the DNA. The profile shows more than 60,000 clones, approximately 72% of them singletons.

Sequenced sample: PBMCs. The V and J genes are TRBV19 and TRBJ2-7; D possibly corresponds to TRBD1 (5 bases). The origin of this receptor is a woman between 40 and 55 years old in good health and CMV-seropositive. The CDR3 sequence is CASSIFDSTYEQYF. For the CDR3, the DNA is TGTGCCAGTAGTATCTTTGACAGTACCTACGAGCAGTACTTC.